This T cell receptor beta chain was retrieved from a study of cytomegalovirus exposure and HLA in healthy donors. Points from the study as a whole: Accurate prediction of HLA-A and HLA-B alleles (for most subjects) was reportedly achieved from TCR beta sequences.

PCR was performed using 60 Vbeta and 13 Jbeta primers. Some clones are missing from TCRdb's copy, which holds only in-frame ones; the method was immunoSEQ multiplex PCR. The sample holds tens of thousands of clones; roughly a tenth are singletons and the top ten take 24%. Notes on this clone: No antigen is known for it.

What was sequenced was PBMCs. The sequence derives from a man aged 60-69 years in good health and CMV-seropositive.

The CDR3 DNA reads TGTGCCAGCAGCGTAGTGGCGGGGGGAGACAATGAGCAGTTCTTC. Protein product: CASSVVAGGDNEQFF. This chain links TRBV9 with TRBJ2-1; TRBD2 matches at 8 bases. From germline, CDR1 is SGDLS and CDR2 YYNGEE. This CDR3 has 15 residues. After removal of 0 bases from V and 5 bases from J, the junction contained 4 bases not matched to a gene.